A selection of T cell receptor beta chains follows, all from one sample in a study of T-cell reconstitution after alpha-beta-depleted transplantation in children. TCRdb reprocessed the PCR reads with MiXCR, giving one entry per CDR3 protein. The repertoire holds approximately 270,000 distinct CDR3 sequences, approximately 9.8% seen once, with around a tenth in the top ten. The sequencing here drew on PBMCs from the stem cell graft donor, taken from the stem cell graft. Receptors originate from a human donor who donated a stem cell graft to a child with SCID. CDR3s include the opening cysteine and the closing phenylalanine or tryptophan. Fields, in order: V gene, clone size, D gene, J gene, CDR3 protein, CDR3 DNA. D genes are given only for firm matches. Size tells how often a clone was seen (once, few, many) or the class of an expanded clone, and some rows leave it out.

v_call: TRBV3-1
clone_size: many
d_call: TRBD1
j_call: TRBJ2-7
cdr3_aa: CASSQTGSYEQYF
cdr3_nt: TGTGCCAGCAGCCAGACAGGGAGCTACGAGCAGTACTTC

v_call: TRBV5-1
clone_size: few
d_call: .
j_call: TRBJ1-3
cdr3_aa: CASSRVSGSGNTIYF
cdr3_nt: TGCGCCAGCAGCCGGGTGTCGGGCTCTGGAAACACCATATATTTT

v_call: TRBV20-1
clone_size: many
d_call: .
j_call: TRBJ2-3
cdr3_aa: CSERGLTDTQYF
cdr3_nt: TGCAGTGAACGGGGGCTCACAGATACGCAGTATTTT

v_call: TRBV5-1
clone_size: .
d_call: TRBD2
j_call: TRBJ2-7
cdr3_aa: CASSPGRGVISYEQYF
cdr3_nt: TGCGCCAGCAGCCCCGGGAGGGGGGTGATTAGTTACGAGCAGTACTTC

v_call: TRBV27
clone_size: .
d_call: .
j_call: TRBJ1-2
cdr3_aa: CASSFLGGEKYGYTF
cdr3_nt: TGTGCCAGCAGTTTTTTGGGTGGGGAGAAGTATGGCTACACCTTC

v_call: TRBV29-1
clone_size: .
d_call: TRBD1
j_call: TRBJ2-5
cdr3_aa: CSVEARQGGTQYF
cdr3_nt: TGCAGCGTTGAAGCTCGACAGGGCGGAACCCAGTACTTC

v_call: TRBV27
clone_size: .
d_call: TRBD1
j_call: TRBJ2-1
cdr3_aa: CASSFRDSYNEQFF
cdr3_nt: TGTGCCAGCAGTTTTCGGGACAGCTACAATGAGCAGTTCTTC

v_call: TRBV7-2
clone_size: few
d_call: TRBD2
j_call: TRBJ2-2
cdr3_aa: CASSSSGRNTGELFF
cdr3_nt: TGTGCCAGCAGCTCTAGCGGGAGAAACACCGGGGAGCTGTTTTTT

v_call: TRBV5-1
clone_size: .
d_call: .
j_call: TRBJ2-5
cdr3_aa: CASSLGTRGETQYF
cdr3_nt: TGCGCCAGCAGCTTGGGGACGAGGGGAGAGACCCAGTACTTC

v_call: TRBV6-5
clone_size: few
d_call: .
j_call: TRBJ2-5
cdr3_aa: CASSYSKPGETQYF
cdr3_nt: TGTGCCAGCAGTTACTCAAAACCCGGGGAGACCCAGTACTTC

v_call: TRBV27
clone_size: few
d_call: TRBD2
j_call: TRBJ2-3
cdr3_aa: CASSWWGGADTQYF
cdr3_nt: TGTGCCAGCAGTTGGTGGGGGGGGGCAGATACGCAGTATTTT

v_call: TRBV9
clone_size: .
d_call: .
j_call: TRBJ2-2
cdr3_aa: CASSVESSSPTGELFF
cdr3_nt: TGTGCCAGCAGCGTAGAATCTAGCAGTCCCACCGGGGAGCTGTTTTTT

v_call: TRBV12-3/TRBV12-4
clone_size: few
d_call: .
j_call: TRBJ1-3
cdr3_aa: CASLGGNTIYF
cdr3_nt: TGTGCCAGCTTAGGTGGAAACACCATATATTTT

v_call: TRBV12-3/TRBV12-4
clone_size: .
d_call: .
j_call: TRBJ1-5
cdr3_aa: CGSSDDPGRGSNQPQHF
cdr3_nt: TGTGGGAGCAGTGACGACCCGGGGAGAGGTAGCAATCAGCCCCAGCATTTT

v_call: TRBV7-9
clone_size: .
d_call: TRBD1
j_call: TRBJ1-1
cdr3_aa: CASSATGSGTEAFF
cdr3_nt: TGTGCCAGCAGCGCGACAGGGTCGGGCACTGAAGCTTTCTTT

v_call: TRBV19
clone_size: .
d_call: .
j_call: TRBJ2-2
cdr3_aa: CASSISSGFGELFF
cdr3_nt: TGTGCCAGTAGTATCTCATCGGGTTTCGGGGAGCTGTTTTTT

v_call: TRBV29-1
clone_size: .
d_call: .
j_call: TRBJ1-2
cdr3_aa: CSVAISTYGYTF
cdr3_nt: TGCAGCGTTGCAATCTCGACTTATGGCTACACCTTC

v_call: TRBV12-3/TRBV12-4
clone_size: few
d_call: .
j_call: TRBJ2-7
cdr3_aa: CASSFSRTTYEQYF
cdr3_nt: TGTGCCAGCAGTTTTAGCAGGACAACCTACGAGCAGTACTTC

v_call: TRBV7-3
clone_size: few
d_call: .
j_call: TRBJ2-2
cdr3_aa: CASNRGRGSGELFF
cdr3_nt: TGTGCCAGCAATAGGGGACGGGGCTCCGGGGAGCTGTTTTTT

v_call: TRBV27
clone_size: many
d_call: .
j_call: TRBJ1-2
cdr3_aa: CASSSPGRGVYGYTF
cdr3_nt: TGTGCCAGCAGTTCGCCGGGCAGGGGAGTTTATGGCTACACCTTC

v_call: TRBV12-3/TRBV12-4
clone_size: many
d_call: .
j_call: TRBJ2-6
cdr3_aa: CASSQGAVWANVLTF
cdr3_nt: TGTGCCAGCAGTCAAGGGGCAGTCTGGGCCAACGTCCTGACTTTC

v_call: TRBV6-2/TRBV6-3
clone_size: few
d_call: .
j_call: TRBJ2-5
cdr3_aa: CASSDEGLVRETQYF
cdr3_nt: TGTGCCAGCAGTGACGAGGGATTGGTTCGGGAGACCCAGTACTTC

v_call: TRBV7-2
clone_size: many
d_call: .
j_call: TRBJ2-7
cdr3_aa: CASSFKALANYEQYF
cdr3_nt: TGTGCCAGCAGCTTTAAAGCCCTAGCGAACTACGAGCAGTACTTC

v_call: TRBV3-1
clone_size: few
d_call: .
j_call: TRBJ2-2
cdr3_aa: CASSQDRDGRSGELFF
cdr3_nt: TGTGCCAGCAGCCAAGACAGGGACGGGCGGTCAGGGGAGCTGTTTTTT

v_call: TRBV9
clone_size: few
d_call: .
j_call: TRBJ1-1
cdr3_aa: CASSVGGHESRNTEAFF
cdr3_nt: TGTGCCAGCAGCGTAGGTGGGCATGAGTCACGGAACACTGAAGCTTTCTTT

v_call: TRBV29-1
clone_size: many
d_call: .
j_call: TRBJ1-1
cdr3_aa: CSGSQTRNTEAFF
cdr3_nt: TGCAGCGGCTCCCAGACAAGGAACACTGAAGCTTTCTTT

v_call: TRBV12-3/TRBV12-4
clone_size: many
d_call: .
j_call: TRBJ1-1
cdr3_aa: CASSSFTEAFF
cdr3_nt: TGTGCCAGCAGCTCCTTCACTGAAGCTTTCTTT

v_call: TRBV3-1
clone_size: .
d_call: TRBD1
j_call: TRBJ1-6
cdr3_aa: CASSPKGQGRNSPLHF
cdr3_nt: TGTGCCAGCAGCCCAAAGGGACAGGGGCGAAATTCACCCCTCCACTTT

v_call: TRBV12-3/TRBV12-4
clone_size: .
d_call: .
j_call: TRBJ2-7
cdr3_aa: CASSLLPEQRGEQYF
cdr3_nt: TGTGCCAGCAGTTTACTCCCGGAACAGCGTGGGGAGCAGTACTTC

v_call: TRBV20-1
clone_size: .
d_call: .
j_call: TRBJ2-7
cdr3_aa: CSATWDGSPYKQYF
cdr3_nt: TGCAGTGCTACGTGGGACGGGAGCCCCTACAAGCAGTACTTC

v_call: TRBV19
clone_size: many
d_call: TRBD2
j_call: TRBJ2-1
cdr3_aa: CASSTGLAPNNEQFF
cdr3_nt: TGTGCCAGTAGTACTGGACTAGCGCCAAACAATGAGCAGTTCTTC

v_call: TRBV4-2
clone_size: .
d_call: TRBD2
j_call: TRBJ2-3
cdr3_aa: CASSRELAGGSTDTQYF
cdr3_nt: TGTGCCAGCAGCCGCGAGCTAGCGGGGGGATCCACAGATACGCAGTATTTT

v_call: TRBV3-1
clone_size: .
d_call: .
j_call: TRBJ1-6
cdr3_aa: CASRYESSYNSPLHF
cdr3_nt: TGTGCCAGCAGATACGAGAGCTCCTATAATTCACCCCTCCACTTT

v_call: TRBV10-3
clone_size: .
d_call: TRBD1
j_call: TRBJ2-3
cdr3_aa: CAVTTGASTDTQYF
cdr3_nt: TGTGCCGTCACAACAGGGGCAAGCACAGATACGCAGTATTTT

v_call: TRBV7-9
clone_size: .
d_call: TRBD1
j_call: TRBJ1-1
cdr3_aa: CASSGGTALEAFF
cdr3_nt: TGTGCCAGCAGCGGGGGGACAGCGCTTGAAGCTTTCTTT

v_call: TRBV20-1
clone_size: .
d_call: .
j_call: TRBJ2-3
cdr3_aa: CSALMAFRTDTQYF
cdr3_nt: TGCAGTGCTTTAATGGCCTTCCGGACAGATACGCAGTATTTT

v_call: TRBV11-1
clone_size: .
d_call: .
j_call: TRBJ2-7
cdr3_aa: CASSLDSSVRGHEQYF
cdr3_nt: TGTGCCAGCAGCTTAGATAGCAGTGTACGAGGGCACGAGCAGTACTTC

v_call: TRBV9
clone_size: few
d_call: .
j_call: TRBJ2-1
cdr3_aa: CASSVVREALPNNEQFF
cdr3_nt: TGTGCCAGCAGCGTAGTGCGAGAGGCCCTTCCTAACAATGAGCAGTTCTTC

v_call: TRBV27
clone_size: many
d_call: .
j_call: TRBJ1-2
cdr3_aa: CASSPVAAEGYTF
cdr3_nt: TGTGCCAGCAGCCCCGTGGCAGCGGAAGGCTACACCTTC

v_call: TRBV5-1
clone_size: many
d_call: .
j_call: TRBJ2-3
cdr3_aa: CASSLADTDTQYF
cdr3_nt: TGCGCCAGCAGCCTCGCAGACACAGATACGCAGTATTTT

v_call: TRBV5-6
clone_size: many
d_call: .
j_call: TRBJ2-1
cdr3_aa: CASSFRTGGYNEQFF
cdr3_nt: TGTGCCAGCAGCTTCAGGACCGGGGGATACAATGAGCAGTTCTTC

v_call: TRBV7-8
clone_size: .
d_call: .
j_call: TRBJ1-3
cdr3_aa: CASSLQSGNTIYF
cdr3_nt: TGTGCCAGCAGCTTACAGTCGGGAAACACCATATATTTT

v_call: TRBV13
clone_size: .
d_call: TRBD2
j_call: TRBJ2-1
cdr3_aa: CASSPSGGGLYNEQFF
cdr3_nt: TGTGCCAGCAGCCCCTCCGGCGGGGGGTTGTACAATGAGCAGTTCTTC

v_call: TRBV7-2
clone_size: .
d_call: TRBD2
j_call: TRBJ2-3
cdr3_aa: CASSWGVAGDTQYF
cdr3_nt: TGTGCCAGCAGCTGGGGGGTAGCGGGGGATACGCAGTATTTT

v_call: TRBV29-1
clone_size: many
d_call: TRBD1
j_call: TRBJ2-1
cdr3_aa: CSVGGQGGWRDEQFF
cdr3_nt: TGCAGCGTGGGAGGACAGGGGGGGTGGAGGGATGAGCAGTTCTTC

v_call: TRBV7-8
clone_size: .
d_call: .
j_call: TRBJ2-1
cdr3_aa: CASSPRFAGASQHEQFF
cdr3_nt: TGTGCCAGCAGCCCTCGGTTTGCGGGGGCTTCCCAGCATGAGCAGTTCTTC

v_call: TRBV28
clone_size: many
d_call: TRBD1
j_call: TRBJ1-5
cdr3_aa: CASSLTGEPQHF
cdr3_nt: TGTGCCAGCAGTCTAACAGGGGAGCCCCAGCATTTT

v_call: TRBV29-1
clone_size: many
d_call: TRBD1
j_call: TRBJ2-3
cdr3_aa: CSGVDRGVTDTQYF
cdr3_nt: TGCAGCGGCGTAGACAGGGGAGTAACAGATACGCAGTATTTT

v_call: TRBV12-5
clone_size: .
d_call: .
j_call: TRBJ2-3
cdr3_aa: CASGSAVTSTDTQYF
cdr3_nt: TGTGCTAGTGGTTCGGCGGTGACTAGCACAGATACGCAGTATTTT

v_call: TRBV7-2
clone_size: .
d_call: .
j_call: TRBJ2-2
cdr3_aa: CASSLESRSGELFF
cdr3_nt: TGTGCCAGCAGCTTAGAGTCCAGGTCCGGGGAGCTGTTTTTT

v_call: TRBV7-8
clone_size: few
d_call: TRBD2
j_call: TRBJ2-2
cdr3_aa: CASSLIRGGRGGELFF
cdr3_nt: TGTGCCAGCAGCTTAATCCGCGGGGGGCGGGGCGGGGAGCTGTTTTTT

v_call: TRBV28
clone_size: .
d_call: .
j_call: TRBJ2-7
cdr3_aa: CASNLAVSSYEQYF
cdr3_nt: TGTGCCAGCAACTTAGCGGTGAGCTCCTACGAGCAGTACTTC